The 30 T cell receptor beta chains given below trace back to one sample, sequenced in a study of T-cell reconstitution after alpha-beta-depleted transplantation in children (dated by TCRdb to the mid-2010s). Library preparation used PCR. Sequencing instrument: Illumina HiSeq 2500. TCR libraries were prepared with molecular barcoding, using unique molecular identifiers to normalize TCRbeta repertoire quantification. In TCRdb, the public reads were trimmed at Q25 with fastp and aligned with MiXCR, with productive beta chains retained. Entries are consolidated by CDR3 protein sequence, retaining the most common genes and DNA. The sample data list a few hundred thousand distinct CDR3 sequences, and over 20% of these were observed just once. The top ten constitute less than 40% of the sample. Read against the paper, the sample's treatment or condition label means: allogeneic hematopoietic cell transplantation with graft depleted of TCRalphabeta T cells and CD19 B cells.

The input for sequencing was PBMCs, taken before TCRalphabeta/CD19-depleted stem cell transplant. These receptors were obtained from a boy younger than two with Wiskott-Aldrich syndrome, due to receive a stem cell transplant.

The chain has TRBV11-2 and TRBJ2-3; TRBD2 aligns across 8 bases. The CDR3 extends over 12 amino acids. CDR1 and CDR2 from the germline V gene are SGHAT and FQNNGV. The CDR3 nucleotides read TGTGCTGTGGTAGCGGGGACAGATACGCAGTATTTT. This codes for CAVVAGTDTQYF.

The sample holds a few counts of this clonotype. V usage is TRBV5-8 and J usage is TRBJ2-1, with TRBD2 matching 15 bases. The CDR3 has 17 amino acids. The germline CDR1 and CDR2 sequences are SGHTS and YDEGEE. V gave up 4 bases and J gave up 6 bases; unmatched junction bases: 8. The CDR3 reads CASSPGTSGRRSNEQFF. In nucleotides, the CDR3 is TGTGCCAGCAGCCCTGGGACTAGCGGGAGGCGCTCCAATGAGCAGTTCTTC.

This clonotype showed up just a few times. The rearrangement uses TRBV4-1 and TRBJ2-4; 7 positions agree with TRBD2. Germline-derived CDR1 and CDR2 are MGHRA and YSYEKL. V lost 3 bases, J lost 15 bases, and 11 bases stayed unmatched. This CDR3 contains 13 residues. The CDR3 region has the DNA TGCGCCAGCAGCCAGAGAGGGACTAATTATCCGTACTTC. This codes for CASSQRGTNYPYF.

This clonotype showed up just a few times. The CDR3 sequence: CASSLLGGGHSEAFF. The DNA of the CDR3 is TGTGCCAGCAGTTTACTCGGGGGAGGGCACAGTGAAGCTTTCTTT. This chain connects TRBV12-3 or TRBV12-4 to TRBJ1-1, with D perhaps matching TRBD1 (5 bases). Deletions cut 2 bases from V and 7 bases from J, with 17 bases between. The CDR3 loop spans 15 amino acids.

This clonotype was seen a handful of times. The chain uses TRBV5-1 and TRBJ1-1, with a possible D match to TRBD1 (6 bases). This CDR3 contains 16 residues. V was shortened by 0 bases and J by 0 bases, with 12 bases between the two germline ends. Looked up from germline, CDR1 is SGHRS and CDR2 is YFSETQ. Here the CDR3 DNA reads TGCGCCAGCAGCTTGGAGTTGGGACAAATGAACACTGAAGCTTTCTTT. Its protein product is CASSLELGQMNTEAFF.

This clonotype was seen more than once but under ten times. V usage is TRBV29-1 and J usage is TRBJ2-7; D is uncertain. V was shortened by 4 bases and J by 0 bases, with 16 bases between the two germline ends. This CDR3 is 15 amino acids long. Germline V gene sequence: CDR1 SQVTM, CDR2 ANQGSEA. The CDR3 reads CSVGIIGLSSYEQYF. The CDR3 DNA reads TGCAGCGTTGGTATAATCGGCTTAAGCTCCTACGAGCAGTACTTC.

The sample holds a few counts of this clonotype. The rearrangement links TRBV5-1 to TRBJ2-3; TRBD2 matches at 8 bases. The CDR3 is 15 residues long. Germline lookup yields CDR1 SGHRS and CDR2 YFSETQ. The V and J ends lost 3 bases and 2 bases, in that order; junction bases with no gene match: 5. The CDR3 region is CASSWTSRFTDTQYF. In nucleotides, the CDR3 is TGCGCCAGCAGCTGGACTAGCAGATTCACAGATACGCAGTATTTT.

The table lists this clonotype with a few counts. This sequence joins TRBV15 and TRBJ2-1, with a possible D match to TRBD2 (5 bases). CDR1 and CDR2 (germline): LNHNV, YYDKDF (reference sequence). Trimming removed 5 bases from V and 0 bases from J, with 8 bases in between. The CDR3 covers 14 residues. For the CDR3, the DNA is TGTGCCACCAGCGGGAGAGTCTCCTACAATGAGCAGTTCTTC. As protein: CATSGRVSYNEQFF.

This clonotype was counted a few times. The J gene is TRBJ2-5, the V gene TRBV10-3, with a possible D match to TRBD2 (5 bases). Per the germline V gene, CDR1 is ENHRY and CDR2 is SYGVKD. V gave up 9 bases and J gave up 1 base, with 6 bases separating them. The CDR3 contains 11 residues. The CDR3 DNA reads TGTGCCATGGGGAGCCAAGAGACCCAGTACTTC. Its protein is CAMGSQETQYF.

Only a few counts were recorded for this clonotype. The chain is built from TRBV20-1 and TRBJ2-5; D is unresolved. In germline, CDR1 is DFQATT, CDR2 SNEGSKA (reference sequence). V lost 3 bases and J lost 5, with 13 bases in between. This CDR3 spans 13 amino acids. This CDR3 is CSASYSSAETQYF. CDR3 DNA sequence: TGCAGTGCTAGTTACTCTAGTGCGGAGACCCAGTACTTC.

This clonotype has only one observation. The V and J genes are TRBV27 and TRBJ2-3; tentative D call: TRBD2 (6 bases). The germline gives CDR1 MNHEY, CDR2 SMNVEV (reference sequence). The CDR3 loop spans 13 amino acids. Trimming took off 10 bases at V and 1 base at J, with 12 bases between the two ends. Here the CDR3 DNA reads TGTGCCAAATCGGGGAGGCGCACAGATACGCAGTATTTT. Translated, it gives CAKSGRRTDTQYF.

This clonotype came up a few times. The chain links TRBV15 to TRBJ2-1; D not resolved. Germline values: CDR1 LNHNV, CDR2 YYDKDF (reference sequence). Trimming removed 0 bases at V and 9 bases at J, with 12 bases between. The CDR3 contains 14 residues. The CDR3 protein is CATSRDPGIGEQFF. In DNA, the CDR3 is TGTGCCACCAGCAGAGATCCAGGCATCGGTGAGCAGTTCTTC.

This clonotype turned up a few times. The V call is TRBV18, the J call TRBJ2-1; TRBD1 matches at 7 bases. J gave up 9 bases and V 2 bases, and 4 bases lay outside the gene matches. The CDR3 is 13 residues long. The V gene's germline CDR1 is KGHSH and CDR2 LQKENI. This chain's CDR3 is CASSPTTGPEQFF. For the CDR3, the DNA is TGTGCCAGCTCACCAACGACAGGGCCTGAGCAGTTCTTC.

V usage is TRBV20-1 and J usage is TRBJ1-5; the D is unclear. Germline V gives CDR1 DFQATT, CDR2 SNEGSKA (reference sequence). The CDR3 covers 16 residues. With 0 bases removed from V and 8 bases from J, the gap between germline ends came to 20 bases. The CDR3 bases are TGCAGTGCTAGAGATCTGGGTCCGGTGAGGGTAAAGCCCCAGCATTTT. It yields the protein CSARDLGPVRVKPQHF.

The chain employs TRBV11-2 and TRBJ1-3; D call uncertain. Trimming removed 2 bases from V and 8 bases from J, with 10 bases in between. CDR3 length equals 13 residues. Germline-derived CDR1 and CDR2 are SGHAT and FQNNGV. Written as DNA, the CDR3 is TGTGCCAGCAGCTTAAGGGTCGGGGACACCATATATTTT. Its translation is CASSLRVGDTIYF.

This clonotype was seen a few times. This chain links TRBV12-5 with TRBJ2-6; D could derive from TRBD1 or TRBD2 (5 bases each). This CDR3 is built from 18 residues. V lost 2 bases to trimming and J lost 1 base, with 15 bases between them. Germline loops: CDR1 LGHNT, CDR2 FRNRAP. The chain's CDR3 is CASGLYVLGVSGANVLTF. The CDR3 nucleotides read TGTGCTAGTGGTTTGTACGTCTTGGGGGTATCTGGGGCCAACGTCCTGACTTTC.

As for this clonotype: At one boundary the junction diverges from the germline segment, which might be a read error. This chain joins TRBV4-2 and TRBJ2-3, with 7 positions matching TRBD2. The CDR3 length is 15 residues. Germline loops: CDR1 LGHNA, CDR2 YNFKEQ. The CDR3: CASSPTSLKSDTRYF. The CDR3 nucleotides are TGTGCCAGCAGCCCGACTAGCTTAAAATCAGATACGCGGTATTTT.

V and J are TRBV4-1 and TRBJ2-5; 7 nucleotides match TRBD1. This CDR3 spans 16 amino acids. With V trimmed by 0 bases and J by 5 bases, 9 bases remained unmatched. Germline loops: CDR1 MGHRA, CDR2 YSYEKL. For the CDR3, the DNA is TGCGCCAGCAGCCAAGACGTCAGGGGGTCGGGTGAGACCCAGTACTTC. It translates to CASSQDVRGSGETQYF.

This clonotype was counted once. V is TRBV4-1 and J is TRBJ2-1; D perhaps matches TRBD2 (5 bases). Germline CDR1 is MGHRA and CDR2 is YSYEKL. Trimming took 4 bases from V and 8 from J, leaving 21 bases between them. This CDR3 region has 16 residues. As DNA, the CDR3 is TGCGCCAGCAGCCCTGTCTTGGCGGGTGGAGGTGATGAGCAGTTCTTC. Translation gives CASSPVLAGGGDEQFF.

The rearrangement joins TRBV9 to TRBJ2-3, with D hard to call. Germline CDR1 is SGDLS and CDR2 is YYNGEE. This CDR3 contains 15 residues. V lost 3 bases and J 0 bases, leaving 11 bases between the germline ends. CDR3 sequence (DNA): TGTGCCAGCAGCGGCGACACTCCTAGCACAGATACGCAGTATTTT. It encodes CASSGDTPSTDTQYF. The whole variable domain, filled in from reference TRBV9 and TRBJ2-3, reads DSGVTQTPKHLITATGQRVTLRCSPRSGDLSVYWYQQSLDQGLQFLIQYYNGEERAKGNILERFSAQQFPDLHSELNLSSLELGDSALYFCASSGDTPSTDTQYFGPGTRLTVL.

The chain couples TRBV28 to TRBJ2-2; 10 bases map to TRBD2. The J segment lost 6 bases and the V segment lost 2 bases, leaving 6 bases of the junction unmatched. The CDR3 is made up of 16 amino acids. Germline V lookup: CDR1 MDHEN, CDR2 SYDVKM. The CDR3 coding sequence is TGTGCCAGCAGTTTAGCGTCTAGCGGGAGACCCGGGGAGCTGTTTTTT. Protein: CASSLASSGRPGELFF.

The gene calls are TRBV6-6 and TRBJ2-5; D not certain. This CDR3 is 13 amino acids long. CDR1 is MNHNY and CDR2 is SVGAGI in the germline V gene (reference sequence). Trimming shortened V by 3 bases and J by 3 bases, and 8 bases separated the two germline ends. CDR3 protein: CASSYAAEETQYF. The CDR3 coding sequence is TGTGCCAGCAGTTATGCGGCAGAAGAGACCCAGTACTTC.

V usage is TRBV27 and J usage is TRBJ2-2; D remains unclear. CDR3 length: 16 residues. Trimming removed 3 bases from V and 3 bases from J, with 14 bases in between. Germline-derived CDR1 and CDR2 are MNHEY and SMNVEV (reference sequence). CDR3 loop: CASSFGWAEYTGELFF. In DNA, the CDR3 is TGTGCCAGCAGTTTCGGTTGGGCGGAGTACACCGGGGAGCTGTTTTTT.

There are a few counts of this clonotype. J is TRBJ2-3 and V is TRBV6-1; D perhaps matches TRBD1 (5 bases). The germline V gene has CDR1 MNHNS and CDR2 SASEGT. The CDR3 has 13 amino acids. Trimming removed 4 bases at V and 5 bases at J, with 10 bases between. CDR3 DNA: TGTGCCAGCAGTGTCCAGGGTGGAGATACGCAGTATTTT. Protein sequence: CASSVQGGDTQYF.

This clonotype has a handful of counts. This rearrangement joins TRBV12-3 or TRBV12-4 to TRBJ1-4; TRBD1 is a possible D gene (5 bases). Trimming took 6 bases from V and 7 from J, leaving 18 bases between them. This CDR3 has 15 residues. The CDR3 region is CASRSAQGRSEKLFF. For the CDR3, the DNA is TGTGCCAGCAGGTCAGCCCAGGGCAGAAGTGAAAAACTGTTTTTT.

The chain uses TRBV7-2 and TRBJ2-4, with 7 bases aligning to TRBD2. Germline assignment: CDR1 SGHTA and CDR2 FQGNSA. The V gene end was trimmed by 8 bases and the J gene end by 3 bases; junction bases not matched to a gene: 10. The CDR3 runs to 15 residues. The CDR3 loop is CASGRREGGKNIQYF. The DNA of the CDR3 is TGTGCCAGCGGCCGTAGGGAGGGAGGCAAAAACATTCAGTACTTC.

In its sample, this clonotype was seen a few times. The CDR3 coding sequence is TGTGCCAGCAGCCAAGATCCGGGGCCCTATAATTCACCCCTCCACTTT. Translated, it gives CASSQDPGPYNSPLHF. The rearrangement uses TRBV4-2 and TRBJ1-6; D is possibly TRBD1 (5 bases). The V and J ends lost 0 bases and 2 bases respectively, with 8 bases between them. Germline-derived CDR1 and CDR2 are LGHNA and YNFKEQ. The CDR3 contains 16 residues.

CDR3 protein: CASSQDGHEQFF. The DNA for the CDR3 is TGCGCCAGCAGCCAAGATGGGCATGAGCAGTTCTTC. The gene calls are TRBV4-1 and TRBJ2-1, with D unclear. The V end lost 0 bases, the J end lost 8 bases, and 5 bases lay between the germline ends. This CDR3 comprises 12 residues. The V gene's germline CDR1 is MGHRA and CDR2 YSYEKL.

The table lists this clonotype with a few counts. The chain recombines TRBV6-2 or TRBV6-3 with TRBJ2-7, with D unresolved. CDR1 is MNHEY, CDR2 SVGEGT, per germline. The CDR3 consists of 12 residues. The V gene lost 8 bases and the J gene lost 3 bases, with 11 bases spanning the gap. CDR3 region: CASGGFLYEQYF. The DNA for the CDR3 is TGTGCCAGCGGCGGATTCCTCTACGAGCAGTACTTC.

This chain joins TRBV15 and TRBJ2-5; weak D call: TRBD1 (5 bases). V was clipped by 0 bases and J by 4 bases, with 12 bases between them. This CDR3 has 15 amino acids. Germline V gene lookup returns CDR1 LNHNV and CDR2 YYDKDF (reference sequence). CDR3 in DNA: TGTGCCACCAGCAGAGAAGGGGCCCTAGGAGAGACCCAGTACTTC. It codes for CATSREGALGETQYF.